The clone carrying this T cell receptor beta chain showed up just once. No antigen is known for it. The time point here: peripheral blood 6 weeks after treatment start. There were between 1 and 8 samples from each patient, taken pretreatment and on-treatment. The sample belongs to a study of PD-L1 blockade in urothelial cancer. Overall study results and limits: Prediction of better survival came from below-median pretreatment blood TCR clonality.

Measured with immunoSEQ multiplex PCR; TCRdb has only the in-frame clones, and not every one. The data show some 19,000 clones, over 75% seen once. The V and J ends lost 6 bases and 4 bases, in that order; junction bases with no gene match: 11. There are 15 residues in the CDR3. Germline CDR1 MNHNS, CDR2 SASEGT. The sequence was obtained from a man in his forties or fifties with urothelial cancer. The chain links TRBV6-1 to TRBJ1-2, with TRBD1 matching over 7 bases. The specimen comprised PBMCs, sampled around atezolizumab (anti-PD-L1) treatment. CDR3 region: CASRPPTGILYGYTF. The CDR3 bases are TGTGCCAGCAGACCTCCGACAGGGATTCTCTATGGCTACACCTTC.